The clone carrying this T cell receptor beta chain has only one observation. This sample is drawn from a study of blood T cell repertoires in COVID-19. At the level of the study: The origin of the acute and convalescent COVID-19 samples was the United States, Italy and Spain. PBMCs, B-cell-depleted T cells, or T cells were the source of the cDNA or gDNA that made up the material.

In the original workflow: Estimation of nucleated cell counts relied on the amplification of reference gene primers. Profiling relied on immunoSEQ multiplex PCR, and the TCRdb table lists in-frame clones only, not all of them. V and J calls and clone size come straight from that table; D and trimming were deduced from the DNA. The data show 200,000 to 300,000 clones, with about nine tenths seen just once and approximately 7.9% held by the top ten. After removal of 6 bases from V and 5 bases from J, the junction contained 7 bases not matched to a gene. The CDR3 loop spans 14 amino acids. Germline V gene lookup returns CDR1 SNHLY and CDR2 FYNNEI.

The origin of this receptor is a man in his fifties or sixties who had recovered from COVID-19. What was sequenced was peripheral blood. The V and J genes are TRBV2 and TRBJ1-5; 7 nucleotides line up with TRBD1. CDR3 DNA: TGTGCCAGCAGGGACAGGACACCTTATCAGCCCCAGCATTTT. As protein: CASRDRTPYQPQHF. The entire variable domain, with the rest obtained from reference TRBV2 and TRBJ1-5, is as follows: EPEVTQTPSHQVTQMGQEVILRCVPISNHLYFYWYRQILGQKVEFLVSFYNNEISEKSEIFDDQFSVERPDGSNFTLKIRSTKLEDSAMYFCASRDRTPYQPQHFGDGTRLSIL.